The present entry profiles one TCR beta chain with its context. The CDR3 consists of 16 residues. The germline gives CDR1 SEHNR, CDR2 FQNEAQ (reference sequence). V gave up 1 base and J gave up 3 bases; unmatched junction bases: 7. Original handling: Cell counts per sample came from amplifying reference gene primers. The repertoire was sequenced with immunoSEQ multiplex PCR; TCRdb's copy has only in-frame clones and lacks some. Clone size and V and J calls were adopted from that table, with D and trimming inferred from the DNA. Seen here are 100,000 to 110,000 clones, approximately 80% observed once, and the top ten hold 9.5% to 13%. These data belong to a study of blood T cell repertoires in COVID-19. Study background: Samples came from the United States, Italy and Spain, spanning acute and convalescent COVID-19. Sources were T cells, B-cell-depleted T cells, or PBMCs; the material itself was cDNA or gDNA.

This receptor was obtained from a woman aged 70 to 79 with acute or convalescent COVID-19. Sequences were obtained from peripheral blood. The chain uses TRBV7-9 and TRBJ2-5; 8 positions match TRBD2. CDR3 coding DNA: TGTGCCAGCAGCTTAGGCCCAGCGGGAGATGAAGAGACCCAGTACTTC. Translation gives CASSLGPAGDEETQYF.